This T cell receptor (beta chain) was observed in a study of prognosis after radiotherapy for stage I lung cancer. Study context: While about 14 patients showed no significant progression after radiotherapy, a few developed distant metastases at a median of 7 months.

Germline V CDR1 and CDR2: MNHEY, SVGEGT. The CDR3 spans 15 residues. Uniform node negativity on CT and PET/CT characterised the cohort, and no patient had undergone prior chemotherapy or radiotherapy or presented other malignancies. Amplification of TCR beta CDR3 from genomic DNA used two-round multiplex PCR. Gene-specific TRBV and TRBJ primers were used in PCR round one. Amplification in the second PCR round was performed with universal primers. TCRdb re-analysed the multiplex PCR reads in MiXCR, keeping a single row per CDR3 protein. The sample yields fewer than 65,000 distinct CDR3 sequences, less than 35% seen once. Worth noting for this clonotype: Its ends do not fully match the called genes, so a read error is possible.

This TCR came from a donor older than 45 with non-small cell lung cancer. The chain recombines TRBV6-2 or TRBV6-3 with TRBJ2-4, with no clear D. Source: PBMCs, taken before or after stereotactic body radiation therapy (not recorded which). The CDR3 nucleotides are TGTGCCAGCAGTCACTCACAACGATCCAAAAACATTCAGTACTTC. Protein product: CASSHSQRSKNIQYF.